A single sample is the source of the 16 T cell receptor beta chains below, sequenced in a study of identifying expanded T cells in peripheral blood. The data were produced by immunoSEQ multiplex PCR, yet TCRdb's version contains in-frame clones alone and is incomplete. Of 130,000 or so clones in the sample, around 84% were seen once. Input material: blood. The receptors derive from a person aged 18 to 70 in good health.

The rearrangement uses TRBV30 and TRBJ1-4; D is uncertain. The germline V gene has CDR1 GTSNPN and CDR2 SVGIG (reference sequence). V was trimmed by 1 base and J by 0 bases, leaving 9 bases between them. The CDR3 extends over 15 amino acids. The DNA of the CDR3 is TGTGCCTGGAGTGCAAATTATGCAACTAATGAAAAACTGTTTTTT. This encodes CAWSANYATNEKLFF.

In its sample, this clone was seen once. This chain joins TRBV10-3 and TRBJ1-2; 8 bases match TRBD1. Germline loops: CDR1 ENHRY, CDR2 SYGVKD. The J segment lost 4 bases and the V segment lost 5 bases, leaving 6 bases of the junction unmatched. The CDR3 contains 14 residues. The DNA for the CDR3 is TGTGCCATCAGTTCCGGGACAGGTCTCTATGGCTACACCTTC. This sequence encodes CAISSGTGLYGYTF.

This clone has a single count. The V call is TRBV6-6, the J call TRBJ1-1; perhaps TRBD1 as D (5 bases). Germline loops: CDR1 MNHNY, CDR2 SVGAGI (reference sequence). Between the trimmed V and J ends, which lost 2 bases and 3 bases, there was a span of 16 bases. The length of the CDR3 is 16 residues. CDR3 nucleotide sequence: TGTGCCAGCAGTTACCAATCGGGGTTGGGGGACACTGAAGCTTTCTTT. This encodes CASSYQSGLGDTEAFF.

The V and J genes are TRBV14 and TRBJ2-3, with 8 bases fitting TRBD2. The CDR3 spans 17 residues. The trim removed 0 bases at V and 5 bases at J, leaving 10 bases unmatched. Per the germline V gene, CDR1 is SGHDN and CDR2 is FVKESK. The CDR3 DNA is TGTGCCAGCAGCCAAGATCAGATAGGCGGGGGGAGAGATACGCAGTATTTT. This gives the protein CASSQDQIGGGRDTQYF.

This clone has just one count. This rearrangement joins TRBV4-3 to TRBJ1-4, with D possibly being TRBD1 (6 bases). The V end was cut by 5 bases, the J end by 3 bases, with 13 bases between. CDR1 is LGHNA and CDR2 is YSLEER in the germline V gene. The CDR3 extends over 15 amino acids. This chain's CDR3 is CASSTHRTANEKLFF. The CDR3 DNA reads TGCGCCAGCAGCACGCACAGGACAGCTAATGAAAAACTGTTTTTT.

The chain combines TRBV30 with TRBJ1-2; D not certain. V dropped 4 bases and J dropped 8 bases, with 17 bases sitting between them. The CDR3 is 13 amino acids. Germline lookup yields CDR1 GTSNPN and CDR2 SVGIG (reference sequence). The CDR3: CAWTPVAGIGYTF. CDR3 in DNA: TGTGCCTGGACCCCCGTTGCGGGGATCGGCTACACCTTC.

The J gene is TRBJ1-5, the V gene TRBV2; 8 nucleotides align to TRBD1. This CDR3 contains 15 residues. V was pared by 5 bases and J by 1 base, with 4 bases of the junction left unmatched. CDR1 is SNHLY and CDR2 is FYNNEI in the germline V gene. Here the CDR3 reads CASSYGQGSNQPQHF. CDR3 nucleotides: TGTGCCAGCAGTTACGGACAGGGAAGCAATCAGCCCCAGCATTTT.

The chain has TRBV5-5 and TRBJ2-1; 7 nucleotides line up with TRBD2. Germline trimming cut 0 bases from V and 3 bases from J; bases unmatched to any gene: 3. The CDR3 is 15 amino acids. The germline V gene encodes CDR1 SGHKS and CDR2 YYEKEE (reference sequence). Here the CDR3 reads CASSLGLAVYNEQFF. Written as DNA, the CDR3 is TGTGCCAGCAGCTTGGGGCTAGCGGTCTACAATGAGCAGTTCTTC.

This chain joins TRBV10-3 and TRBJ1-2; possibly TRBD1 for D (5 bases). This CDR3 has 14 residues. V lost 1 base, J lost 4 bases, and 10 bases lay in between. Germline CDR1 reads ENHRY; CDR2 reads SYGVKD. CDR3 in amino acids: CAISEWGGFYGYTF. The CDR3 bases are TGTGCCATCAGTGAGTGGGGCGGTTTCTATGGCTACACCTTC.

This chain links TRBV30 with TRBJ1-1, with 7 positions matching TRBD1. The V gene's germline CDR1 is GTSNPN and CDR2 SVGIG (reference sequence). The V and J ends lost 2 bases and 4 bases, in that order; junction bases with no gene match: 7. This CDR3 is built from 14 residues. This chain's CDR3 is CAWSTPQGTTEAFF. CDR3 nucleotide sequence: TGTGCCTGGAGTACCCCACAGGGGACCACTGAAGCTTTCTTT.

This clone was recorded once. The rearrangement joins TRBV18 to TRBJ1-1; D call uncertain. The CDR3 loop spans 13 amino acids. Germline assignment: CDR1 KGHSH and CDR2 LQKENI. V was shortened by 2 bases and J by 8 bases, with 12 bases between the two germline ends. CDR3 region: CASSPVASEEAFF. The CDR3 DNA sequence: TGTGCCAGCTCACCAGTCGCATCAGAGGAAGCTTTCTTT.

The CDR3 nucleotides are TGTGCCAGCAGCTTACCGGGGGCGAACACCGGGGAGCTGTTTTTT. Translation: CASSLPGANTGELFF. This rearrangement joins TRBV7-9 to TRBJ2-2; a possible D gene is TRBD2 (6 bases). V was pared by 2 bases and J by 0 bases, with 7 bases between. Germline assignment: CDR1 SEHNR and CDR2 FQNEAQ (reference sequence). This CDR3 spans 15 amino acids.

Points on this clone: The conserved closing phenylalanine or tryptophan is absent in this CDR3, likely reflecting a read error. This chain links TRBV10-3 with TRBJ1-2; tentatively, D is TRBD1 (5 bases). Germline V gene lookup returns CDR1 ENHRY and CDR2 SYGVKD. The CDR3 length is 12 residues. The V end lost 2 bases, the J end lost 4 bases, and 5 bases lay between the germline ends. The CDR3, as DNA: TGTGCCATCAGTGAGGACAGCTATGGCTACACCCTC. This gives the protein CAISEDSYGYTL.

This chain connects TRBV2 to TRBJ1-2; D might be TRBD1 (6 bases). The germline CDR1 and CDR2 sequences are SNHLY and FYNNEI. Trimming left V 1 base short and J 3 bases short, with 15 bases between. The CDR3 length is 16 residues. The CDR3 coding sequence is TGTGCCAGCAGTGAAGTGAGATGGGGGGGCTACTATGGCTACACCTTC. Its translation is CASSEVRWGGYYGYTF.

The V and J genes are TRBV19 and TRBJ1-1; D gene uncertain. Trimming took off 3 bases at V and 3 bases at J, with 14 bases between the two ends. CDR3 length equals 15 residues. CDR1 is LNHDA and CDR2 is SQIVND in the germline V gene (reference sequence). CDR3 in DNA: TGTGCCAGTAGTATGGGGAGGTCCCGGGACACTGAAGCTTTCTTT. Residues: CASSMGRSRDTEAFF.

The count of this clone is one. This chain connects TRBV7-2 to TRBJ2-3; TRBD2 aligns across 7 bases. Germline lookup yields CDR1 SGHTA and CDR2 FQGNSA. V shed 2 bases and J 6 bases; nucleotides not matched to a gene: 2. CDR3 length: 13 amino acids. This CDR3 reads CASSLQGGDTQYF. The CDR3 DNA reads TGTGCCAGCAGCTTACAGGGAGGGGATACGCAGTATTTT.